The clone carrying this T cell receptor (beta chain) was detected ten times or more. Its matching antigen is unknown. TCRdb used MiXCR to reprocess the 5' RACE reads, holding one entry per CDR3 protein. This sample has 60,000 to 65,000 distinct CDR3 sequences, with more than 9% found just once. The V and J ends lost 1 base and 6 bases respectively, with 7 bases between them. The CDR3 is made up of 13 amino acids. The germline gives CDR1 SGHNT, CDR2 YYREEE (reference sequence). This entry belongs to a study of early T cells in non-severe SARS-CoV-2 infection. Study-wide background: The input, bulk RNA from unsorted whole blood, was sequenced, and chains were unpaired.

Study-wide findings and caveats: VDJdb matches were skewed toward anti-spike CD8 T cell responses.

This TCR came from an adult who was a healthcare worker with PCR-confirmed SARS-CoV-2 infection or an uninfected control (not recorded which). The sequenced material came from whole blood. The chain uses TRBV5-4 and TRBJ2-2, with D tentatively TRBD1 or TRBD2 (6 bases each). CDR3 amino acids: CASSLRGPGELFF. CDR3 in DNA: TGTGCCAGCAGCTTGCGGGGGCCCGGGGAGCTGTTTTTT.